This TCR beta chain was sequenced for a study of control samples from healthy donors and cancer patients. The data were produced by immunoSEQ multiplex PCR, yet TCRdb's version contains in-frame clones alone and is incomplete. The sample gives more than 70,000 clones, approximately 90% of which show up once; around 0.95% is in the top ten. The CDR3 loop spans 14 amino acids. Germline assignment: CDR1 KGHSH and CDR2 LQKENI. The V end was cut by 3 bases, the J end by 2 bases, with 11 bases between. The sequencing input was blood. The clonotype comes from a woman in her 30s in good health. The chain joins TRBV18 to TRBJ2-7, with no clear D. Written as DNA, the CDR3 is TGTGCCAGCTCACCGGACGGTTCTCCCTACGAGCAGTACTTC. Protein sequence: CASSPDGSPYEQYF.